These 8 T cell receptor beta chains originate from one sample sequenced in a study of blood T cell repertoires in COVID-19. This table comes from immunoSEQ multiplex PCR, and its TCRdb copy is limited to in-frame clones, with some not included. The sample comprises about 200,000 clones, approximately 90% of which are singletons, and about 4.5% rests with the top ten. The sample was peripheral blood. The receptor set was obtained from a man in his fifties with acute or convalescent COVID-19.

The CDR3 here is CASSEETGELFF. CDR3 bases: TGTGCCAGCTCAGAAGAGACCGGGGAGCTGTTTTTT. The chain carries TRBV18 and TRBJ2-2; D gene ambiguous. The germline V gene has CDR1 KGHSH and CDR2 LQKENI. The CDR3 consists of 12 residues. V was cut by 5 bases and J by 5 bases, with 6 bases left in between.

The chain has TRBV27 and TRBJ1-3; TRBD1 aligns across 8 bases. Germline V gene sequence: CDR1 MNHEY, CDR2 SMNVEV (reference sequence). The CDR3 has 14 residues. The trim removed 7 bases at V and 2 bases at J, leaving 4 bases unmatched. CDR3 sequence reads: CASKGTGTGNTIYF. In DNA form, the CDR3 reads TGTGCCAGCAAGGGGACAGGAACTGGAAACACCATATATTTT.

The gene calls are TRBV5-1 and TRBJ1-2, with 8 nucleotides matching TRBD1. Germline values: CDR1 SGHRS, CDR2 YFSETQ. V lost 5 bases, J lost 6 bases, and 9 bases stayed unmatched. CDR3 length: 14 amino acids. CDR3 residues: CASSPTGQGNGYTF. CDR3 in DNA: TGCGCCAGCAGTCCCACCGGACAGGGAAATGGCTACACCTTC.

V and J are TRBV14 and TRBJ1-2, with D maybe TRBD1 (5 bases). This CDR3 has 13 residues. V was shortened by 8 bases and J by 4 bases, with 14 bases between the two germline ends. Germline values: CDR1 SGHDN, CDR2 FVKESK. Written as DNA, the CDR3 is TGTGCCAGCGGGCGTCGGGGGGGCTATGGCTACACCTTC. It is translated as CASGRRGGYGYTF.

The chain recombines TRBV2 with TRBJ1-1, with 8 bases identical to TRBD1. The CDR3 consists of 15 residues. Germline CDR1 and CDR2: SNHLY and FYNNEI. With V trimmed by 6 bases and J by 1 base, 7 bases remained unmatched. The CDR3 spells CASSFFGTGNTEAFF. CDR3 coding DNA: TGTGCCAGCAGCTTCTTCGGGACAGGGAACACTGAAGCTTTCTTT. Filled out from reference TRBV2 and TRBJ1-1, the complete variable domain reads EPEVTQTPSHQVTQMGQEVILRCVPISNHLYFYWYRQILGQKVEFLVSFYNNEISEKSEIFDDQFSVERPDGSNFTLKIRSTKLEDSAMYFCASSFFGTGNTEAFFGQGTRLTVV.

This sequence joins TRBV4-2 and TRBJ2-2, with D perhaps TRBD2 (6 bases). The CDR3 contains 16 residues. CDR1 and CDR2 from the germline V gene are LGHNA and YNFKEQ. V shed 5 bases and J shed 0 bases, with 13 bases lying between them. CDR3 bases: TGTGCCAGCAGCGGGGGGTCTCGGGCGAACACCGGGGAGCTGTTTTTT. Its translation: CASSGGSRANTGELFF.

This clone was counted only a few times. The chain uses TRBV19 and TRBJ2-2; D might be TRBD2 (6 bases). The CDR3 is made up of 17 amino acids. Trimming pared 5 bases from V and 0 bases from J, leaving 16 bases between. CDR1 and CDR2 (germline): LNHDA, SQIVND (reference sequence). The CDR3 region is CASSSPSGLTNTGELFF. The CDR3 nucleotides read TGTGCCAGTAGTTCGCCAAGCGGGCTAACGAACACCGGGGAGCTGTTTTTT.

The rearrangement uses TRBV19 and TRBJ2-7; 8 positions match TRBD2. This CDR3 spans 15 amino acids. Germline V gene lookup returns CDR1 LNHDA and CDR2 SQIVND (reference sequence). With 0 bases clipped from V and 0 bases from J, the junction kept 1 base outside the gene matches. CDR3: CASSIDGTSSYEQYF. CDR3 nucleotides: TGTGCCAGTAGTATAGATGGGACTAGCTCCTACGAGCAGTACTTC.